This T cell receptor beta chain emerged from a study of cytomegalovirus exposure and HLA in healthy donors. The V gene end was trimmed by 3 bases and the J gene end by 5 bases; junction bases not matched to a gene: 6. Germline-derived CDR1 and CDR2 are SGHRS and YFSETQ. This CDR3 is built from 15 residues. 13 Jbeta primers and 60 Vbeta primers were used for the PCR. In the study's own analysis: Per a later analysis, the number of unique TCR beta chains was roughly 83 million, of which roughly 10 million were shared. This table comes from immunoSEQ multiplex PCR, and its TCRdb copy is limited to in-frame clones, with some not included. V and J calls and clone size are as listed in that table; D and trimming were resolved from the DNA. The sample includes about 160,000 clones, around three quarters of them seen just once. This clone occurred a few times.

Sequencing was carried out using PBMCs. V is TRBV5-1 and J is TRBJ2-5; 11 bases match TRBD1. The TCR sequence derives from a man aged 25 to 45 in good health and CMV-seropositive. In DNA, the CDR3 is TGCGCCAGCAGCTCGGGGACAGGGGGAAGGGAGACCCAGTACTTC. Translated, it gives CASSSGTGGRETQYF.